This entry lists 3 T cell receptor beta chains sequenced from one sample in a study of T cell responses to AZD1222 COVID-19 vaccine. Profiled with immunoSEQ multiplex PCR; TCRdb holds only in-frame clones, not every one. This sample carries roughly 160,000 clones, about nine tenths of them seen once, and the ten largest clones take 1.5% to 2%. Sequenced here: peripheral blood, sampled on day 0 of AZD1222 vaccination. The receptors stem from an adult in good health.

The chain couples TRBV5-1 to TRBJ2-5; no clear D gene. Germline V gives CDR1 SGHRS, CDR2 YFSETQ. This CDR3 is built from 15 residues. Between the trimmed V and J ends, which lost 1 base and 1 base, there was a span of 11 bases. As DNA, the CDR3 is TGCGCCAGCAGCTTGCAGGTGGGTTTCCAAGAGACCCAGTACTTC. The encoded protein is CASSLQVGFQETQYF.

This clone has only one observation. This chain links TRBV18 with TRBJ2-7; 15 nucleotides line up with TRBD2. Germline V lookup: CDR1 KGHSH, CDR2 LQKENI. With 5 bases clipped from V and 2 bases from J, the junction kept 10 bases outside the gene matches. CDR3 length: 18 residues. In DNA, the CDR3 is TGTGCCAGCTCATCCACTGGACTAGCGGGAGGGCCGGCCTACGAGCAGTACTTC. It is translated as CASSSTGLAGGPAYEQYF.

Here the CDR3 DNA reads TGTGCCAGCAGCCGAAATTCCCCGTGGGAGCAGTACTTC. It yields the protein CASSRNSPWEQYF. V gene TRBV28 combines with J gene TRBJ2-7; the D is unclear. In germline, CDR1 is MDHEN, CDR2 SYDVKM. Trimming stripped 6 bases from V and 7 bases from J, with 16 bases between. There are 13 residues in the CDR3.